This passage covers 16 T cell receptor beta chains from one sample sequenced in a study of CD8+ T cells in alopecia areata. Extraction of RNA preceded its reverse transcription into cDNA, which served as the sequencing template. Repertoires were generated with immunoSEQ multiplex PCR, while TCRdb's copy carries only in-frame clones and drops some. Of roughly 170,000 clones in the sample, 50% to 70% were seen once. This material consisted of CD4+ T cells sorted from blood, taken at week 0. Every receptor here comes from a human donor with alopecia areata.

This clone was observed a few times. The V and J genes are TRBV7-9 and TRBJ2-3; TRBD1 matches 7 bases. CDR3 length: 15 amino acids. V trimming: 5 bases; J trimming: 2 bases; junction bases outside the gene matches: 7. CDR1 is SEHNR and CDR2 is FQNEAQ in the germline V gene (reference sequence). The CDR3 DNA sequence: TGTGCCAGCAGCCCGGGACAGATACCCACAGATACGCAGTATTTT. Encoded protein: CASSPGQIPTDTQYF.

The chain links TRBV23-1 to TRBJ1-5, with D possibly TRBD1 on 5 matching bases. TRBV23-1 is treated as an ORF (open reading frame) with a function not yet certain. The CDR3 length is 16 residues. Trimming left V 4 bases short and J 6 bases short, with 19 bases between. CDR3 DNA: TGCGCCAGCAGTCCCCCAGGGAGGGGCCGCGGTCAGCCCCAGCATTTT. Its translation is CASSPPGRGRGQPQHF.

The chain combines TRBV30 with TRBJ2-3; D is ambiguous. There are 11 residues in the CDR3. Trimming left V 4 bases short and J 7 bases short, with 9 bases between. CDR1 is GTSNPN and CDR2 is SVGIG in the germline V gene (reference sequence). CDR3 sequence reads: CAWTWANTQYF. The CDR3 nucleotides read TGTGCCTGGACCTGGGCGAATACGCAGTATTTT. The full variable domain, with the rest looked up from reference TRBV30 and TRBJ2-3, is SQTIHQWPATLVQPVGSPLSLECTVEGTSNPNLYWYRQAAGRGLQLLFYSVGIGQISSEVPQNLSASRPQDRQFILSSKKLLLSDSGFYLCAWTWANTQYFGPGTRLTVL.

The chain couples TRBV6-1 to TRBJ1-5; D remains unclear. The CDR3 covers 14 residues. The V gene's germline CDR1 is MNHNS and CDR2 SASEGT. The ends were cut back, 6 bases at V and 1 base at J, with 10 bases in the middle. CDR3 in DNA: TGTGCCAGCAGGGAGGGTACGAGCAATCAGCCCCAGCATTTT. Translation: CASREGTSNQPQHF.

The chain uses TRBV14 and TRBJ1-2; the D gene is possibly TRBD1 (6 bases). The CDR3 is made up of 13 amino acids. In germline, CDR1 is SGHDN, CDR2 FVKESK. V was cut by 1 base and J by 8 bases, with 11 bases left in between. CDR3: CASSQAAGGGYTF. The CDR3 DNA sequence: TGTGCCAGCAGCCAAGCCGCGGGGGGCGGCTACACCTTC.

This chain joins TRBV11-2 and TRBJ2-4, with 7 positions matching TRBD1. The V and J ends lost 5 bases and 8 bases, in that order; junction bases with no gene match: 9. The CDR3 totals 14 residues. Germline CDR1 and CDR2: SGHAT and FQNNGV. The CDR3 loop is CASSIDRVLDIQYF. For the CDR3, the DNA is TGTGCCAGCAGCATCGACAGGGTTCTGGACATTCAGTACTTC.

The J gene is TRBJ2-7, the V gene TRBV5-6; D is perhaps TRBD1 or TRBD2 (5 bases each). The V and J ends lost 5 bases and 9 bases respectively, with 12 bases between them. This CDR3 comprises 11 residues. Germline V gene data show CDR1 as SGHDT and CDR2 as YYEEEE. The CDR3: CASSRGAAQYF. CDR3 in DNA: TGTGCCAGCAGTCGGGGCGCCGCGCAGTACTTC.

The V and J genes are TRBV7-2 and TRBJ1-1; no reliable D call. The germline gives CDR1 SGHTA, CDR2 FQGNSA. Trimming stripped 4 bases from V and 4 bases from J, with 16 bases between. The CDR3 is 15 residues long. CDR3 sequence (DNA): TGTGCCAGCAGCTCGAATAGCAACCGGGCCACTGAAGCTTTCTTT. As protein: CASSSNSNRATEAFF.

This clone occurred many times. The rearrangement uses TRBV11-3 and TRBJ2-2; D unresolved. The germline V gene has CDR1 SGHNT and CDR2 YENEEA. The V and J ends lost 8 bases and 7 bases respectively, with 14 bases between them. The CDR3 is made up of 13 amino acids. CDR3 sequence (DNA): TGTGCCAGCTCGACGCGGTCTCACGGGGAGCTGTTTTTT. Protein sequence: CASSTRSHGELFF.

The chain couples TRBV29-1 to TRBJ2-3; D gene uncertain. With 7 bases removed from V and 4 bases from J, the gap between germline ends came to 6 bases. Germline-derived CDR1 and CDR2 are SQVTM and ANQGSEA. The CDR3 length is 10 residues. CDR3 in DNA: TGCAGCGACGGGCCAGATACGCAGTATTTT. This sequence encodes CSDGPDTQYF.

This clone was counted between two and nine times. The J gene is TRBJ1-1, the V gene TRBV2; 10 bases are a match to TRBD1. V was clipped by 7 bases and J by 5 bases; unmatched bases: 7. CDR3 size: 14 residues. The germline V gene has CDR1 SNHLY and CDR2 FYNNEI. The CDR3 DNA follows: TGTGCCAGCAACCGGGACAGGGGCTTTACTGAAGCTTTCTTT. Protein sequence: CASNRDRGFTEAFF.

The chain couples TRBV18 to TRBJ2-6; possibly TRBD1 for D (6 bases). V lost 3 bases and J 0 bases, leaving 21 bases between the germline ends. The CDR3 length is 20 residues. Germline lookup yields CDR1 KGHSH and CDR2 LQKENI. The CDR3 DNA reads TGTGCCAGCTCACCTTTAAGGGACATTCCTATGGTCTCTGGGGCCAACGTCCTGACTTTC. It translates to CASSPLRDIPMVSGANVLTF. Filled out from reference TRBV18 and TRBJ2-6, the complete variable domain reads NAGVMQNPRHLVRRRGQEARLRCSPMKGHSHVYWYRQLPEEGLKFMVYLQKENIIDESGMPKERFSAEFPKEGPSILRIQQVVRGDSAAYFCASSPLRDIPMVSGANVLTFGAGSRLTVL.

As for this clone: The junction does not match germline at one end; this may be a read error. CDR3 amino acids: CASSPRTGEGYTF. In DNA form, the CDR3 reads TGTGCCAGCTCCCCACGGACAGGGGAGGGCTACACCTTC. V and J are TRBV18 and TRBJ1-2; 9 nucleotides match TRBD1. Germline CDR1 KGHSH, CDR2 LQKENI. CDR3 size: 13 residues.

A few counts support this clone. The rearrangement links TRBV7-8 to TRBJ2-5; D is possibly TRBD2 (6 bases). Trimming took off 7 bases at V and 2 bases at J, with 11 bases between the two ends. This CDR3 comprises 13 residues. The germline CDR1 and CDR2 sequences are SGHVS and FQNEAQ. CDR3 nucleotide sequence: TGTGCCAGCAACCGGGAGAGACAAGAGACCCAGTACTTC. Its translation: CASNRERQETQYF.

This chain uses TRBV6-1 with TRBJ2-2; no clear D. From germline, CDR1 is MNHNS and CDR2 SASEGT. The CDR3 extends over 12 amino acids. With 8 bases removed from V and 7 bases from J, the gap between germline ends came to 11 bases. Written as DNA, the CDR3 is TGTGCCAGCGCTGACGTCTACGGGGAGCTGTTTTTT. It translates to CASADVYGELFF.

The chain uses TRBV20-1 and TRBJ1-1, with D possibly TRBD1 on 5 matching bases. The V end was cut by 5 bases, the J end by 10 bases, with 14 bases between. Germline V CDR1 and CDR2: DFQATT, SNEGSKA (reference sequence). CDR3 length: 11 residues. The CDR3 nucleotides are TGCAGTGCTCACGGGGAGGGGTTAGCTTTCTTT. It specifies CSAHGEGLAFF.